This TCR beta chain was identified during a study of T cell repertoires in cytomegalovirus infection. Study information: It was the public TCR beta signatures that indicated both CMV infection and matching HLA type.

TCRdb reprocessed the reads via MiXCR and lists one record per CDR3 protein. The top ten hold roughly 10% of the sample, which has 400,000 to 550,000 distinct CDR3 sequences, around 11% seen once. Germline CDR1 reads DFQATT; CDR2 reads SNEGSKA (reference sequence). The CDR3 consists of 15 residues. V lost 5 bases and J lost 7, with 23 bases in between. Sequences were obtained from PBMCs. This chain connects TRBV20-1 to TRBJ1-1, with D possibly matching TRBD1 (6 bases). The TCR comes from a human donor in good health (CMV status not recorded). Some clones in this sample may be carry-over from other donors' samples. Written as DNA, the CDR3 is TGCAGTGCTCACGCGGGACACTTGGCGGGCTTTGAAGCTTTCTTT. Protein sequence: CSAHAGHLAGFEAFF.